The 4 T cell receptor beta chains in this list originate from one sample, sequenced in a study of glioma-infiltrating T cells after dendritic cell vaccination. Time point specified: after dendritic cell vaccination, including at tumor progression/relapse. The table came from immunoSEQ multiplex PCR; TCRdb's copy has only in-frame clones and leaves some out. The sample gives over 90,000 clones, around 80% of which show up once; about 5.5% is in the top ten. The sequenced sample was blood, obtained after dendritic cell vaccination. These receptors were collected from a human donor with glioblastoma.

The chain links TRBV6-6 to TRBJ1-3; no definite D call. The germline V gene encodes CDR1 MNHNY and CDR2 SVGAGI (reference sequence). The length of the CDR3 is 14 residues. V was cut by 6 bases and J by 8 bases, with 17 bases left in between. CDR3 in amino acids: CASRTSGVRDTIYF. CDR3 coding DNA: TGTGCCAGCAGGACTTCCGGGGTTCGCGACACCATATATTTT.

This clone was observed a single time. J is TRBJ2-3 and V is TRBV6-1, with TRBD1 matching 9 bases. CDR3 length: 17 residues. V was pared by 3 bases and J by 6 bases, with 13 bases of the junction left unmatched. Germline V lookup: CDR1 MNHNS, CDR2 SASEGT. The CDR3 coding sequence is TGTGCCAGCAGTGACCTACGGACAGGGGTCTCGGCGGATACGCAGTATTTT. This gives the protein CASSDLRTGVSADTQYF.

The V gene is TRBV2, the J gene TRBJ2-7, with 8 bases fitting TRBD1. With V trimmed by 4 bases and J by 0 bases, 2 bases remained unmatched. CDR3 size: 14 residues. CDR1 and CDR2 (germline): SNHLY, FYNNEI. DNA for the CDR3: TGTGCCAGCAGTGGACAGGGGTCCTCCTACGAGCAGTACTTC. This encodes CASSGQGSSYEQYF.

This clone came up many times. Its ends do not fully match the called genes, so a read error is possible. The chain uses TRBV4-1 and TRBJ2-7; perhaps TRBD2 as D (6 bases). Germline V CDR1 and CDR2: MGHRA, YSYEKL. The CDR3 totals 13 residues. The CDR3 loop reads CASSQLGTYPENF. The CDR3 DNA sequence: TGCGCCAGCAGCCAACTGGGGACTTACCCAGAGAACTTC.